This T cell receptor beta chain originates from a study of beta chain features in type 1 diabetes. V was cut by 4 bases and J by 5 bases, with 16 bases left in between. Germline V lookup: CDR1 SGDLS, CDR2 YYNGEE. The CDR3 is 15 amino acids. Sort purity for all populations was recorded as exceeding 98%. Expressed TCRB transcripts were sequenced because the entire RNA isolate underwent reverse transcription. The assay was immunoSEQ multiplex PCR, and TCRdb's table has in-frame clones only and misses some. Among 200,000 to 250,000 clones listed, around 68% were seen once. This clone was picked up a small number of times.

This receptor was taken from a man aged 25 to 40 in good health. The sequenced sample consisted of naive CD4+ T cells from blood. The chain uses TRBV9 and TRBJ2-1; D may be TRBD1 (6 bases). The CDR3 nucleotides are TGTGCCAGCAGCCCAAAGGGGGTACTAAACAATGAGCAGTTCTTC. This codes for CASSPKGVLNNEQFF. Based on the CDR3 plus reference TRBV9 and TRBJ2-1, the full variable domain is DSGVTQTPKHLITATGQRVTLRCSPRSGDLSVYWYQQSLDQGLQFLIQYYNGEERAKGNILERFSAQQFPDLHSELNLSSLELGDSALYFCASSPKGVLNNEQFFGPGTRLTVL.